The T cell receptor (beta chain) under discussion was sequenced for a study of early T cells in non-severe SARS-CoV-2 infection. The CDR3 totals 13 residues. The germline V gene has CDR1 SQVTM and CDR2 ANQGSEA. This clonotype was found a few times. At one of its ends the junction is not consistent with the germline gene, which may arise from a read error. Using its own MiXCR run on the 5' RACE reads, TCRdb lists one record per CDR3 protein. The table lists 100,000 to 150,000 distinct CDR3 sequences, 15% of them singletons. The sequence derives from an adult who was a healthcare worker with PCR-confirmed SARS-CoV-2 infection or an uninfected control (not recorded which). The chain links TRBV29-1 to TRBJ2-3; D ambiguous. The sequenced material came from whole blood. Here the CDR3 reads CSVEVRGPDTQYF. The DNA of the CDR3 is TGCAGCGTGGAAGTACGTGGCCCTGATACGCAGTATTTT.